These 9 T cell receptor beta chains were sequenced from one sample in a study of T cells in Graves' hyperthyroidism and ophthalmopathy. RNA transcripts yielded amplified TCR beta CDR3 regions. First-round RT-PCR targeting the TCR CDR3 was performed with the HTBI primer set. One entry per CDR3 protein results from TCRdb running MiXCR on the multiplex PCR reads. The data show roughly 500,000 distinct CDR3 sequences, 20% to 25% seen once. The source material was blood. The receptors come from a woman aged 70-85 years with Graves' ophthalmopathy.

This clonotype was counted a few times. V and J are TRBV6-1 and TRBJ2-2, with D maybe TRBD2 (5 bases). CDR1 is MNHNS and CDR2 is SASEGT in the germline V gene. The CDR3 length is 17 residues. The germline V and J ends were trimmed by 3 bases and 7 bases, with 21 bases remaining between them. The CDR3 DNA follows: TGTGCCAGCAGTGAGTCCCGTCTGACACGGAGGAACGGGGAGCTGTTTTTT. It is translated as CASSESRLTRRNGELFF.

V and J are TRBV5-1 and TRBJ2-3, with D maybe TRBD1 (6 bases). V gave up 4 bases and J gave up 14 bases, with 23 bases separating them. This CDR3 contains 14 residues. CDR1 is SGHRS, CDR2 YFSETQ, per germline. CDR3 in amino acids: CASSDSTYTGMGYF. DNA for the CDR3: TGCGCCAGCAGCGACTCGACCTACACAGGGATGGGGTATTTT.

The rearrangement links TRBV20-1 to TRBJ2-5; possible D gene TRBD2, 6 bases. V shed 6 bases and J shed 2 bases, with 16 bases lying between them. Germline assignment: CDR1 DFQATT and CDR2 SNEGSKA (reference sequence). CDR3 length: 14 residues. Here the CDR3 DNA reads TGCAGTGCGCGGGCGTCGGCGGGGCAAGAGACCCAGTACTTC. It codes for CSARASAGQETQYF.

This clonotype was counted ten times or more. The chain uses TRBV7-2 and TRBJ2-5; 10 nucleotides align to TRBD1. CDR1 is SGHTA and CDR2 is FQGNSA in the germline V gene. The CDR3 consists of 16 residues. After removal of 2 bases from V and 1 base from J, the junction contained 4 bases not matched to a gene. This chain's CDR3 is CASSLIDRGRQETQYF. In nucleotides, the CDR3 is TGTGCCAGCAGCTTAATTGACAGGGGGCGCCAAGAGACCCAGTACTTC. Full variable domain (rest looked up from reference TRBV7-2 and TRBJ2-5): GAGVSQSPSNKVTEKGKDVELRCDPISGHTALYWYRQSLGQGLEFLIYFQGNSAPDKSGLPSDRFSAERTGGSVSTLTIQRTQQEDSAVYLCASSLIDRGRQETQYFGPGTRLLVL.

A few counts support this clonotype. This sequence joins TRBV11-3 and TRBJ2-1; the match to TRBD2 covers 8 bases. CDR1 SGHNT and CDR2 YENEEA come from the germline V gene. With V trimmed by 5 bases and J by 9 bases, 12 bases remained unmatched. The CDR3 runs to 15 residues. CDR3 loop: CASSTAGTRGGEQFF. CDR3 in DNA: TGTGCCAGCAGCACAGCCGGGACTAGAGGGGGTGAGCAGTTCTTC.

This clonotype has just a few counts. The chain carries TRBV6-6 and TRBJ2-6; no definite D call. The V and J ends lost 0 bases and 2 bases respectively, with 8 bases between them. CDR3 length: 16 residues. Germline CDR1 MNHNY, CDR2 SVGAGI (reference sequence). The CDR3 DNA sequence: TGTGCCAGCAGTTACTCGCCCGCCCCTGGGGCCAACGTCCTGACTTTC. Protein: CASSYSPAPGANVLTF.

This clonotype was observed a handful of times. This sequence joins TRBV24-1 and TRBJ1-5; no definite D call. CDR1 is KGHDR, CDR2 SFDVKD, per germline. This CDR3 region has 15 residues. Trimming pared 7 bases from V and 7 bases from J, leaving 19 bases between. This CDR3 is CATRTQTGRGQPQHF. The CDR3, as DNA: TGTGCCACCAGAACCCAGACGGGTCGCGGACAGCCCCAGCATTTT.

V is TRBV10-2 and J is TRBJ1-6, with D maybe TRBD1 (5 bases). V lost 10 bases and J lost 2, with 12 bases in between. This CDR3 comprises 14 residues. The germline CDR1 and CDR2 sequences are WSHSY and SAAADI. DNA of the CDR3: TGCGCCACCACAGGAGATGCCTATAATTCACCCCTCCACTTT. Translating it yields CATTGDAYNSPLHF.

The chain has TRBV5-5 and TRBJ2-3; the D call may be TRBD1 or TRBD2 (5 bases each). The CDR3 has 16 residues. Germline lookup yields CDR1 SGHKS and CDR2 YYEKEE (reference sequence). The germline V and J ends were trimmed by 0 bases and 0 bases, with 11 bases remaining between them. The CDR3 region is CASSLAEWDSTDTQYF. The CDR3, as DNA: TGTGCCAGCAGCTTGGCCGAGTGGGACAGCACAGATACGCAGTATTTT.